The rows below give T cell receptor beta chains drawn from one sample of a study of T cell responses to AZD1222 COVID-19 vaccine. Using immunoSEQ multiplex PCR, the repertoire was profiled, and TCRdb retains in-frame clones only, with some absent. The table has 130,000 to 150,000 clones, around 84% seen once. The specimen was peripheral blood, collected 28 days after the second AZD1222 dose. These receptors all come from an adult who received the AZD1222 COVID-19 vaccine. CDR3s include the opening cysteine and the closing phenylalanine or tryptophan. D genes are given only for firm matches. Expanded clones get a size class; other rows say once, few or many, or leave the size out.

>TRBD1|.|TRBJ1-2|TRBV5-4
CASSPTGEGGYTF
TGTGCCAGCAGCCCGACAGGGGAGGGTGGCTACACCTTC
>.|once|TRBJ2-2|TRBV7-9
CASSLTRGTNTGELFF
TGTGCCAGCAGCTTAACCAGGGGCACGAACACCGGGGAGCTGTTTTTT
>.|.|TRBJ2-7|TRBV5-6
CASSRPRGRSTYEQYF
TGTGCCAGCAGCCGCCCTAGAGGGCGGAGCACCTACGAGCAGTACTTC
>TRBD1|.|TRBJ1-4|TRBV30
CAWSGRGGPGWFEKLFF
TGTGCCTGGAGTGGGCGAGGGGGCCCAGGGTGGTTTGAAAAACTGTTTTTT
>.|.|TRBJ2-7|TRBV4-1
CASSQVQRVLYEQYF
TGCGCCAGCAGCCAAGTTCAGCGGGTACTATACGAGCAGTACTTC
>.|once|TRBJ2-7|TRBV7-2
CASSPGVGVSSYEQYF
TGTGCCAGCAGCCCCGGGGTGGGGGTAAGCTCCTACGAGCAGTACTTC
>TRBD1|.|TRBJ2-3|TRBV30
CAWRLTGGADTQYF
TGTGCCTGGAGACTTACAGGGGGTGCGGATACGCAGTATTTT
>TRBD2|.|TRBJ2-7|TRBV19
CASRLAGAAYYEQYF
TGTGCCAGTCGACTAGCGGGGGCCGCATACTACGAGCAGTACTTC
>.|.|TRBJ2-4|TRBV2
CASKEKNIQYF
TGTGCCAGCAAGGAGAAAAACATTCAGTACTTC
>TRBD2|.|TRBJ2-3|TRBV7-2
CASSLFRAGGDTQYF
TGTGCCAGCAGCTTATTTCGAGCGGGAGGAGATACGCAGTATTTT
>.|.|TRBJ1-1|TRBV5-1
CASSSNQNTEAFF
TGCGCCAGCAGCAGTAACCAGAACACTGAAGCTTTCTTT
>.|.|TRBJ2-1|TRBV11-1
CASSLGLLDEQFF
TGTGCCAGCAGCTTAGGCCTACTAGATGAGCAGTTCTTC
>TRBD1|.|TRBJ2-3|TRBV2
CASSRTGTGGTDTQYF
TGTGCCAGCAGTCGCACCGGGACAGGAGGCACAGATACGCAGTATTTT
>TRBD2|.|TRBJ2-3|TRBV18
CASSLGGTSGRADTQYF
TGTGCCAGCTCACTGGGAGGAACTAGCGGGAGGGCCGATACGCAGTATTTT
>.|.|TRBJ1-1|TRBV4-1
CASSPFSRGSPEAFF
TGCGCCAGCAGCCCATTCTCTCGGGGGTCCCCTGAAGCTTTCTTT
>.|.|TRBJ1-3|TRBV5-1
CASSLNQNLGNTIYF
TGCGCCAGCAGCTTGAATCAAAATCTCGGGAACACCATATATTTT
>TRBD1|.|TRBJ2-7|TRBV5-1
CASSRGDRGYEQYF
TGCGCCAGCAGCCGGGGGGACAGGGGCTACGAGCAGTACTTC
>.|.|TRBJ2-1|TRBV4-2
CASSITTGGNEQFF
TGTGCCAGCAGCATAACTACCGGTGGCAATGAGCAGTTCTTC
>TRBD1|.|TRBJ1-1|TRBV19
CASSISLVTGATEAFF
TGTGCCAGTAGTATCTCTTTGGTGACAGGGGCCACTGAAGCTTTCTTT